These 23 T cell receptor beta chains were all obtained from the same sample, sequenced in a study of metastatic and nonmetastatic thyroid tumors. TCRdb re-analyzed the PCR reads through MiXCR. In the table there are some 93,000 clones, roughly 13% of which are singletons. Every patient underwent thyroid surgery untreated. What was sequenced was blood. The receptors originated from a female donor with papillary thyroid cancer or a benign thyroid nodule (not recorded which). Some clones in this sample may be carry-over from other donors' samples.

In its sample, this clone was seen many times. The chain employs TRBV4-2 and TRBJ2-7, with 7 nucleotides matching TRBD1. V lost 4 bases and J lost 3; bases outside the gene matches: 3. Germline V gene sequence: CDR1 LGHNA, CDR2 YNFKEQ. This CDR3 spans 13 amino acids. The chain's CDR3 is CASSRDRHYEQYF. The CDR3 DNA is TGTGCCAGCAGCCGGGACAGACACTACGAGCAGTACTTC.

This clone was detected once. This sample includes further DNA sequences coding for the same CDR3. The chain's CDR3 is CASSRGATGELFF. The CDR3 nucleotides are TGTGCCAGCAGCAGAGGGGCGACGGGGGAGCTGTTTTTT. The rearrangement links TRBV7-6 to TRBJ2-2; D possibly matches TRBD1 or TRBD2 (5 bases each). Germline CDR1 is SGHVS and CDR2 is FNYEAQ. The V and J ends lost 5 bases and 8 bases respectively, with 12 bases between them. CDR3 length equals 13 residues.

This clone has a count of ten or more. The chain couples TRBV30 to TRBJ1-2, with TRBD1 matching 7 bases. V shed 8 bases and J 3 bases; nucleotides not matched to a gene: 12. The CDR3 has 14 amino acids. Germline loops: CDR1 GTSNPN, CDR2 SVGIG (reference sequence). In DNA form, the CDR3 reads TGTGCCGGGTCCCGGGACAGCGGTTACTATGGCTACACCTTC. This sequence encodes CAGSRDSGYYGYTF.

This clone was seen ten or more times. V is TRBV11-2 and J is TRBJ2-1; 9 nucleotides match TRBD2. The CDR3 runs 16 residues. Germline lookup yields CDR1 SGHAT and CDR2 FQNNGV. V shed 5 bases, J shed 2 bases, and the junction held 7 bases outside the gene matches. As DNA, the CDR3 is TGTGCCAGCAGCCCCCGGCGACTAGCGGCCTACAATGAGCAGTTCTTC. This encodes CASSPRRLAAYNEQFF.

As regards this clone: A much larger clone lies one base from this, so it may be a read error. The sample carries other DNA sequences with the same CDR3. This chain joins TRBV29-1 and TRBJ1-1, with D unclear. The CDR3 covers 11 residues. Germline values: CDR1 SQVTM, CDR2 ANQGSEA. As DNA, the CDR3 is TGCAGCGTTGAACAGGCGCCTGAAGCTTTCTTC. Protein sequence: CSVEQAPEAFF.

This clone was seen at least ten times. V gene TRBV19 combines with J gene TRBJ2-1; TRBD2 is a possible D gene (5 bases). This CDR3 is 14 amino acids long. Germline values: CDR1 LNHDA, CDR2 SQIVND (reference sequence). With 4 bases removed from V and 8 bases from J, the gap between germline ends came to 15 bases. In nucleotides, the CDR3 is TGTGCCAGTAGTACCCCCGGACTTAACGATGAGCAGTTCTTC. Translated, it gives CASSTPGLNDEQFF.

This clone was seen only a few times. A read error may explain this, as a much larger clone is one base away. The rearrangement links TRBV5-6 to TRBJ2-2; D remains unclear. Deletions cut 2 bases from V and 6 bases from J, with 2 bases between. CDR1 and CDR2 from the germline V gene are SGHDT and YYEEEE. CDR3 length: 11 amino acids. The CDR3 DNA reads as TGTGCCAGCAGCTTTGCCGGGGAGCTGTTTTTT. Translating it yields CASSFAGELFF.

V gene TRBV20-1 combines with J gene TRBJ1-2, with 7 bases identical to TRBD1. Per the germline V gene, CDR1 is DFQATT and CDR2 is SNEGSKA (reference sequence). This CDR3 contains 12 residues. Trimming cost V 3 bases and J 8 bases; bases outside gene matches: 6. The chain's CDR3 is CSAREGAGGYTF. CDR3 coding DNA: TGCAGTGCTAGGGAGGGGGCTGGGGGCTACACCTTC.

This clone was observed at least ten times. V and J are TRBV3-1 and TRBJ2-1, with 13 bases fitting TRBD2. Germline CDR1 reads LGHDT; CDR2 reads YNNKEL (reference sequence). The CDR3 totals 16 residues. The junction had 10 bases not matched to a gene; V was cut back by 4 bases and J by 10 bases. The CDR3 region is CASSPQGTSGIYEQFF. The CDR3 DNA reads TGTGCCAGCAGCCCGCAGGGGACTAGCGGGATTTACGAGCAGTTCTTC.

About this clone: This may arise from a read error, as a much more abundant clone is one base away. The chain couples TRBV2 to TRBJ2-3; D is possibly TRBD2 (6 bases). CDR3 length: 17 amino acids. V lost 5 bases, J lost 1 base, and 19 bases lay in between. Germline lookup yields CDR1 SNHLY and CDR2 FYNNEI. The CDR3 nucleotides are TGTGCCAGCAGTCTAGGATCTATAGCGGCCCGCACAGATACGCAGTATTTT. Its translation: CASSLGSIAARTDTQYF.

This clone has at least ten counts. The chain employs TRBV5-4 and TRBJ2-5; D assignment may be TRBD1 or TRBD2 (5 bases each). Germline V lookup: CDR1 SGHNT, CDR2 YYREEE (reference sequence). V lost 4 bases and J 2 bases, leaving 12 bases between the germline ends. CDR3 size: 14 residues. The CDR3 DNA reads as TGTGCCAGCAGCATGGGGGATACTCAAGAGACCCAGTACTTC. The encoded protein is CASSMGDTQETQYF.

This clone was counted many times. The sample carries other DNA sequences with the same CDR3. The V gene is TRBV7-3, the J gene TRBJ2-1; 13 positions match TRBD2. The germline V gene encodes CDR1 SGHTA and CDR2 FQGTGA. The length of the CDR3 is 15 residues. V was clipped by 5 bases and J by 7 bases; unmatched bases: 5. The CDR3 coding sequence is TGTGCCAGCAGCCCGCGACTAGCGGGAGGTAATGAGCAGTTCTTC. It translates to CASSPRLAGGNEQFF.

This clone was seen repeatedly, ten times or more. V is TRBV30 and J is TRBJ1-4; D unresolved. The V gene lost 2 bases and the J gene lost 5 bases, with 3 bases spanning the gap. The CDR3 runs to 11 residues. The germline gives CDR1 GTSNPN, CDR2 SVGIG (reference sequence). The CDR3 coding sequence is TGTGCCTGGAGTAAAAATGAAAAACTGTTTTTT. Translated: CAWSKNEKLFF.

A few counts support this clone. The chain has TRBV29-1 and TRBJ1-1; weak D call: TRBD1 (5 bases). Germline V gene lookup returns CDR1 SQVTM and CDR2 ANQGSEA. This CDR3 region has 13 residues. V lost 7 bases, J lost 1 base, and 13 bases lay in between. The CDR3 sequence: CSAEGRSNTEAFF. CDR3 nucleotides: TGCAGCGCCGAGGGACGGTCGAACACTGAAGCTTTCTTT.

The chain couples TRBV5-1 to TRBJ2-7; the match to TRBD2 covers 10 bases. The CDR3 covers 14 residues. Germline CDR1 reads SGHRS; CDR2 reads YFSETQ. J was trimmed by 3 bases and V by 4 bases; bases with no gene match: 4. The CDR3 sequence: CASSNRTSGYEQYF. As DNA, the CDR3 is TGCGCCAGCAGCAATCGGACTAGCGGCTACGAGCAGTACTTC. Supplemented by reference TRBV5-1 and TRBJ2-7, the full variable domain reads KAGVTQTPRYLIKTRGQQVTLSCSPISGHRSVSWYQQTPGQGLQFLFEYFSETQRNKGNFPGRFSGRQFSNSRSEMNVSTLELGDSALYLCASSNRTSGYEQYFGPGTRLTVT.

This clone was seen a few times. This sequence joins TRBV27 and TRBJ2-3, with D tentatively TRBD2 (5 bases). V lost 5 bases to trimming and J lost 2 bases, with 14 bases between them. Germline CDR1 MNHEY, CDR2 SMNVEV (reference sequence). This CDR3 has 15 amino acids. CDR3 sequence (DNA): TGTGCCAGCAGTCTGAAACCTAGCCACACAGATACGCAGTATTTT. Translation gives CASSLKPSHTDTQYF.

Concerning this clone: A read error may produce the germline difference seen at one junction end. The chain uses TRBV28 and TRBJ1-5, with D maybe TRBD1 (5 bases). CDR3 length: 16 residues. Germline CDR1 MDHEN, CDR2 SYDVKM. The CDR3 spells CASSFRAPGCDHPQHF. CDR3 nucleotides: TGTGCCAGCAGTTTTCGGGCCCCAGGGTGTGATCATCCCCAGCATTTT.

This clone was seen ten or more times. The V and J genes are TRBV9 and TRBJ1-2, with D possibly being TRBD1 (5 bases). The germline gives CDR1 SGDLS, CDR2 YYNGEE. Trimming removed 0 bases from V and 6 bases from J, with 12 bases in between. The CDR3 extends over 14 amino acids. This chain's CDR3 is CASSVAGGLDGYTF. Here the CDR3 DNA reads TGTGCCAGCAGCGTAGCGGGGGGACTCGATGGCTACACCTTC.

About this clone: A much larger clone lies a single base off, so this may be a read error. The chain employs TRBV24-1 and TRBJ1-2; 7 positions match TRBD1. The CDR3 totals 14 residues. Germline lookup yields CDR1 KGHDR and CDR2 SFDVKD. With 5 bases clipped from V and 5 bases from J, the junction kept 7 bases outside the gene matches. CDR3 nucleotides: TGTGCCACCAGTGGCGGCGGGACAGATTATGGCTACACCTTC. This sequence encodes CATSGGGTDYGYTF.

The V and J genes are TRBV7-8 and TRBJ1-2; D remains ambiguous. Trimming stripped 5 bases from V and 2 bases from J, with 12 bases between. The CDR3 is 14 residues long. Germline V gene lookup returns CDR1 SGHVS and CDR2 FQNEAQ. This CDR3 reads CASSPSFRNYGYTF. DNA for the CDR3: TGTGCCAGCAGCCCTTCATTCAGGAACTATGGCTACACCTTC.

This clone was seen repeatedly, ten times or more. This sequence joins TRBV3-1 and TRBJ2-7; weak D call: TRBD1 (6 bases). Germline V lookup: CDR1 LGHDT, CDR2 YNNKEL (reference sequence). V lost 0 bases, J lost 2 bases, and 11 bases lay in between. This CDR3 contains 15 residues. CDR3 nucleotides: TGTGCCAGCAGCCAAGAGTTACAGGGCCCCTACGAGCAGTACTTC. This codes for CASSQELQGPYEQYF.

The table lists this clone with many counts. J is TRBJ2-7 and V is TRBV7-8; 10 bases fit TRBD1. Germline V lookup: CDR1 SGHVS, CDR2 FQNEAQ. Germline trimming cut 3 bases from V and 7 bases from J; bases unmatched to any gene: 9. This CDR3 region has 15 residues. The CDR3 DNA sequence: TGTGCCAGCAGCTTTAGGGGACAGGGGTCAGAAGAGCAGTACTTC. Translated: CASSFRGQGSEEQYF.

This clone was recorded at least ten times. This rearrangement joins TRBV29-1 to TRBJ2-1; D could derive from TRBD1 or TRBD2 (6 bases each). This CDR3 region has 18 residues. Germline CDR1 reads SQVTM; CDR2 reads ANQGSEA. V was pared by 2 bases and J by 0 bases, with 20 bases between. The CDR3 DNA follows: TGCAGCGTTGAACGAAGGGGGAGCGGAGGGAGCTCCTACAATGAGCAGTTCTTC. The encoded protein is CSVERRGSGGSSYNEQFF.